A selection of T cell receptor beta chains follows, all from one sample in a study of T cell repertoires in aging, cancer and after chemotherapy. From the multiplex PCR reads, TCRdb called clonotypes with MiXCR, one entry per CDR3 protein. The sample records 2,000 to 3,000 distinct CDR3 sequences, less than 25% being singletons. Sequencing was done on a sample of blood. These receptors were collected from a human donor with a solid tumor. CDR3s include the opening cysteine and the closing phenylalanine or tryptophan. Each record gives: V gene, clone size, J gene, D gene, CDR3 DNA, CDR3 protein. A D gene is named only where the DNA matches it firmly. Where a row states a size, it is once, few, many or the class of an expanded clone; other rows omit it.

v_call: TRBV10-3; clone_size: .; j_call: TRBJ2-1; d_call: TRBD2; cdr3_nt: TGTGCCACCTCCGGGACTAGCGAAGGGAGCTCCTACAATGAGCAGTTCTTC; cdr3_aa: CATSGTSEGSSYNEQFF
v_call: TRBV14; clone_size: few; j_call: TRBJ2-1; d_call: .; cdr3_nt: TGTGCCAGCAGCCAAGATATGCAGGGGCGTGAGCAGTTCTTC; cdr3_aa: CASSQDMQGREQFF
v_call: TRBV6-1; clone_size: .; j_call: TRBJ2-2; d_call: .; cdr3_nt: TGTGCCAGCAGCCGGGACACCCACACCGGGGAGCTGTTTTTT; cdr3_aa: CASSRDTHTGELFF
v_call: TRBV27; clone_size: few; j_call: TRBJ2-1; d_call: .; cdr3_nt: TGTGCCAGCCACAGTTTCAGCGGAATCTCCTACAATGAGCAGTTCTTC; cdr3_aa: CASHSFSGISYNEQFF
v_call: TRBV6-5; clone_size: .; j_call: TRBJ1-1; d_call: .; cdr3_nt: TGTGCCAGCAGGAAGAGGACGGGGGGGACTGAAGCTTTCTTT; cdr3_aa: CASRKRTGGTEAFF
v_call: TRBV14; clone_size: .; j_call: TRBJ1-2; d_call: TRBD1; cdr3_nt: TGTGCCAGCAGCCAGGACAGGATCTATGGCTACACCTTC; cdr3_aa: CASSQDRIYGYTF
v_call: TRBV27; clone_size: .; j_call: TRBJ1-2; d_call: TRBD1; cdr3_nt: TGTGCCAGCAGTCCCGGACAGGGGTTTGGCGGCTACACCTTC; cdr3_aa: CASSPGQGFGGYTF
v_call: TRBV7-4; clone_size: .; j_call: TRBJ2-3; d_call: TRBD2; cdr3_nt: TGTGCCAGCAGCCGACTAGCGGGGGGGCCTGGCGGACCAGATACGCAGTATTTT; cdr3_aa: CASSRLAGGPGGPDTQYF
v_call: TRBV5-1; clone_size: once; j_call: TRBJ2-1; d_call: .; cdr3_nt: TGCGCCAGCACCCTGACTTTTAATGAGCAGTTCTTC; cdr3_aa: CASTLTFNEQFF
v_call: TRBV10-3; clone_size: .; j_call: TRBJ2-5; d_call: TRBD1; cdr3_nt: TGTGCCACCTTGGGACAGGGGTTGGAGACCCAGTACTTC; cdr3_aa: CATLGQGLETQYF
v_call: TRBV5-4; clone_size: few; j_call: TRBJ2-1; d_call: TRBD2; cdr3_nt: TGTGCCAGCAGCGATCCTCAGCGGGGCTCTTACAATGAGCAGTTCTTC; cdr3_aa: CASSDPQRGSYNEQFF
v_call: TRBV12-3/TRBV12-4; clone_size: few; j_call: TRBJ2-1; d_call: .; cdr3_nt: TGTGCCAGCAGTCCCCAGGGCAACAATGAGCAGTTCTTC; cdr3_aa: CASSPQGNNEQFF
v_call: TRBV24-1; clone_size: .; j_call: TRBJ2-2; d_call: TRBD1; cdr3_nt: TGTGCCACCAGTGATTTCCCAACCCTCGGACAGGGGGGAACCGGGGAGCTGTTTTTT; cdr3_aa: CATSDFPTLGQGGTGELFF
v_call: TRBV2; clone_size: .; j_call: TRBJ1-5; d_call: TRBD1; cdr3_nt: TGTGCCAGCAGGGGGACAGATAGCAATCAGCCCCAGCATTTT; cdr3_aa: CASRGTDSNQPQHF
v_call: TRBV5-6; clone_size: few; j_call: TRBJ2-4; d_call: .; cdr3_nt: TGTGCCAGCAGCTTGGACGGGGGCGAAGGCAAAAACATTCAGTACTTC; cdr3_aa: CASSLDGGEGKNIQYF
v_call: TRBV7-3; clone_size: few; j_call: TRBJ2-1; d_call: TRBD2; cdr3_nt: TGTGCCAGCAGCTCAGGTAGCGGGAGGGAGGGTGAGCAGTTCTTC; cdr3_aa: CASSSGSGREGEQFF
v_call: TRBV6-1; clone_size: medium-sized; j_call: TRBJ2-5; d_call: .; cdr3_nt: TGTGCCAGCAGTGAGGACCTATCGGAGGCGGCGGGGGAGACCCAGTACTTC; cdr3_aa: CASSEDLSEAAGETQYF
v_call: TRBV25-1; clone_size: .; j_call: TRBJ2-7; d_call: TRBD1; cdr3_nt: TGTGCCAGCAGCACGACGGAGCAGGGGGTTCCCAACGAGCAGTACTTC; cdr3_aa: CASSTTEQGVPNEQYF
v_call: TRBV6-1; clone_size: .; j_call: TRBJ1-5; d_call: .; cdr3_nt: TGTGCCAGCAAGGGATGGGAAATAAATAGCAATCAGCCCCAGCATTTT; cdr3_aa: CASKGWEINSNQPQHF
v_call: TRBV9; clone_size: .; j_call: TRBJ2-1; d_call: .; cdr3_nt: TGTGCCAGCAGCGTCTCACAGGGCTACGGGTACAATGAGCAGTTCTTC; cdr3_aa: CASSVSQGYGYNEQFF
v_call: TRBV19; clone_size: few; j_call: TRBJ2-2; d_call: TRBD2; cdr3_nt: TGTGCCAGTAGTAGGCGGGAGGGGCCCGGGGAGCTGTTTTTT; cdr3_aa: CASSRREGPGELFF
v_call: TRBV27; clone_size: .; j_call: TRBJ2-1; d_call: .; cdr3_nt: TGTGCCAGCAGTTTCCTGGGACTCGTACTTCTTAATGAGCAGTTCTTC; cdr3_aa: CASSFLGLVLLNEQFF
v_call: TRBV6-5; clone_size: large; j_call: TRBJ2-1; d_call: .; cdr3_nt: TGTGCCAGCCGGGGTGTGCGGGGGCACAATGAGCAGTTCTTC; cdr3_aa: CASRGVRGHNEQFF
v_call: TRBV20-1; clone_size: few; j_call: TRBJ2-7; d_call: TRBD2; cdr3_nt: TGCAGTGCTAGAGACCCACTAGCGGGATTATACGAGCAGTACTTC; cdr3_aa: CSARDPLAGLYEQYF
v_call: TRBV5-1; clone_size: .; j_call: TRBJ1-5; d_call: .; cdr3_nt: TGCGCCAGCAGCTCAGGAGGGGAGAGCAATCAGCCCCAACATTTT; cdr3_aa: CASSSGGESNQPQHF
v_call: TRBV7-9; clone_size: .; j_call: TRBJ1-1; d_call: .; cdr3_nt: TGTGCCAGCAGCTCGCCCCCTGACGGACTCCAAAAACCGAACACTGAAGCTTTCTTT; cdr3_aa: CASSSPPDGLQKPNTEAFF
v_call: TRBV6-5; clone_size: medium-sized; j_call: TRBJ2-7; d_call: TRBD1; cdr3_nt: TGTGCCAGCAGTCAAGACAGGGGAAGGCACGAGCAGTACTTC; cdr3_aa: CASSQDRGRHEQYF
v_call: TRBV6-5; clone_size: .; j_call: TRBJ2-3; d_call: TRBD2; cdr3_nt: TGTGCCAGCAGTTACTCTAGCGGGGGGTGGGGGGATACGCAGTATTTT; cdr3_aa: CASSYSSGGWGDTQYF
v_call: TRBV27; clone_size: .; j_call: TRBJ1-4; d_call: TRBD1; cdr3_nt: TGTGCCAGCAGTAATTCCCGGGACAGGGCGTCTAGGAATGAAAAACTGTTTTTT; cdr3_aa: CASSNSRDRASRNEKLFF
v_call: TRBV5-4; clone_size: .; j_call: TRBJ1-4; d_call: .; cdr3_nt: TGTGCCAGCAGTGCCTCGGGGGAAAAACTGTTTTTT; cdr3_aa: CASSASGEKLFF
v_call: TRBV10-1; clone_size: .; j_call: TRBJ2-2; d_call: .; cdr3_nt: TGCGCCAGCAGCACTTCAAAGGGGGGGGAGCTGTTTTTT; cdr3_aa: CASSTSKGGELFF
v_call: TRBV5-5; clone_size: .; j_call: TRBJ2-2; d_call: .; cdr3_nt: TGTGCCAGCAGCTTATTACTCCATAACACCGGGGAGCTGTTTTTT; cdr3_aa: CASSLLLHNTGELFF
v_call: TRBV5-4; clone_size: .; j_call: TRBJ2-1; d_call: .; cdr3_nt: TGTGCCAGCAGCTTGGTCCTGAACAATGAGCAGTTCTTC; cdr3_aa: CASSLVLNNEQFF
v_call: TRBV4-3; clone_size: .; j_call: TRBJ2-4; d_call: .; cdr3_nt: TGCGCCAGCAGCCAAGATCTAAGGGCAGGTTTAGCCAAAAACATTCAGTACTTC; cdr3_aa: CASSQDLRAGLAKNIQYF
v_call: TRBV7-6; clone_size: few; j_call: TRBJ2-3; d_call: TRBD1; cdr3_nt: TGTGCCAGCTCAACAGGGGAAATAGGTACGCAGTATTTT; cdr3_aa: CASSTGEIGTQYF
v_call: TRBV20-1; clone_size: few; j_call: TRBJ1-2; d_call: .; cdr3_nt: TGCAGTGCTAGCGGGAGAGGGGGAGGAGGCTACACCTTC; cdr3_aa: CSASGRGGGGYTF
v_call: TRBV7-9; clone_size: few; j_call: TRBJ2-6; d_call: TRBD1; cdr3_nt: TGTGCCAGCAGCTTCCTGCCGGGACAGGGGTTCGGAGCCAACGTCCTGACTTTC; cdr3_aa: CASSFLPGQGFGANVLTF
v_call: TRBV29-1; clone_size: large; j_call: TRBJ2-1; d_call: TRBD2; cdr3_nt: TGCAGCGTGCAGGGGGGACTAGCGGCGGCCTACAATGAGCAGTTCTTC; cdr3_aa: CSVQGGLAAAYNEQFF
v_call: TRBV20-1; clone_size: few; j_call: TRBJ1-3; d_call: .; cdr3_nt: TGCAGTGCTAGGCGGGGAGATGACACCATATATTTT; cdr3_aa: CSARRGDDTIYF
v_call: TRBV12-3/TRBV12-4; clone_size: .; j_call: TRBJ2-7; d_call: .; cdr3_nt: TGTGCCAGCCGGGGAGGTAGCTACGAGCAGTACTTC; cdr3_aa: CASRGGSYEQYF
v_call: TRBV7-2; clone_size: medium-sized; j_call: TRBJ1-3; d_call: .; cdr3_nt: TGTGCCAGCAGCAGCTACTCTGGAAACACCATATATTTT; cdr3_aa: CASSSYSGNTIYF
v_call: TRBV6-1; clone_size: .; j_call: TRBJ1-2; d_call: TRBD1; cdr3_nt: TGTGCCAGCAGTATAGACAGGGGCGGTGGCTACACCTTC; cdr3_aa: CASSIDRGGGYTF
v_call: TRBV11-2; clone_size: .; j_call: TRBJ1-1; d_call: .; cdr3_nt: TGTGCCAGCAGCCCCCAGTCGGGGATGAACACTGAAGCTTTCTTT; cdr3_aa: CASSPQSGMNTEAFF
v_call: TRBV6-6; clone_size: medium-sized; j_call: TRBJ2-5; d_call: .; cdr3_nt: TGTGCCAGCAGTGGGGGGCTGGACCTAGGGACCCAGTACTTC; cdr3_aa: CASSGGLDLGTQYF
v_call: TRBV24-1; clone_size: few; j_call: TRBJ2-7; d_call: TRBD1; cdr3_nt: TGTGCCACCAGTGACCCCGACAGGGGCTACGAGCAGTACTTC; cdr3_aa: CATSDPDRGYEQYF